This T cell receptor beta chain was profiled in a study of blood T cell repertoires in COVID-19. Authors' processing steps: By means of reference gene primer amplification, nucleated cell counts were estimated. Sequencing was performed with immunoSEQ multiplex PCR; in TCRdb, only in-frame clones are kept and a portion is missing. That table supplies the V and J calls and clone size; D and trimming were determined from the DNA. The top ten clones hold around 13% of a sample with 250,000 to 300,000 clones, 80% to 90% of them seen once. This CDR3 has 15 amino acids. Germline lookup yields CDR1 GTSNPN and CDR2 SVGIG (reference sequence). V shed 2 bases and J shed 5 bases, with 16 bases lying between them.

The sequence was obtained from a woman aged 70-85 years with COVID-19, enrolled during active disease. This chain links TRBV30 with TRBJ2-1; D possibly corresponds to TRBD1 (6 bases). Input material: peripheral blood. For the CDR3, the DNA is TGTGCCTGGAGTTCTACAGGGCAGGGGCACAATGAGCAGTTCTTC. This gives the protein CAWSSTGQGHNEQFF. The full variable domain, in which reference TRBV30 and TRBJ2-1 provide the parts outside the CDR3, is SQTIHQWPATLVQPVGSPLSLECTVEGTSNPNLYWYRQAAGRGLQLLFYSVGIGQISSEVPQNLSASRPQDRQFILSSKKLLLSDSGFYLCAWSSTGQGHNEQFFGPGTRLTVL.